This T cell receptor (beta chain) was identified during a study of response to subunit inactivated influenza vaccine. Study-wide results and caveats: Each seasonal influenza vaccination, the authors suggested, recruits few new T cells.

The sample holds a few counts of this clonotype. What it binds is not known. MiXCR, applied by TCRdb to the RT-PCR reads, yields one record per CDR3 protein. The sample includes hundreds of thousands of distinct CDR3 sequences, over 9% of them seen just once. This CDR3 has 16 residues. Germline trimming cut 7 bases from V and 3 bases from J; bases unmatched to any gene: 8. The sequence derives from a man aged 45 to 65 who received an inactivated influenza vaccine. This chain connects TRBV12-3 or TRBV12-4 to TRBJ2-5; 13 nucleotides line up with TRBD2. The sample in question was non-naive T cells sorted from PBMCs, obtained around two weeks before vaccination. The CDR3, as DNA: TGTGCCAGCACCGATGGACTAGCGGGGGATAAAGAGACCCAGTACTTC. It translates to CASTDGLAGDKETQYF.